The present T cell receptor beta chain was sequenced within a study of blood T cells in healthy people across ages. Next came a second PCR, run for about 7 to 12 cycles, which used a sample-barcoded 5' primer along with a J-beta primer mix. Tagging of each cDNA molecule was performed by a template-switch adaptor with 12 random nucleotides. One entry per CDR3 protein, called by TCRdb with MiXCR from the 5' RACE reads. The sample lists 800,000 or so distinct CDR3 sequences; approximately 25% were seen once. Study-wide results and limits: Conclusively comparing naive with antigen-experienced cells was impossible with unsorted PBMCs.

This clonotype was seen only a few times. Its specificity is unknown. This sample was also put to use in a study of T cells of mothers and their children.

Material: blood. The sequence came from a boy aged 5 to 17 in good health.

The CDR3 DNA reads as TGTGCCAGCAGCGGGAAGACCGGGACTAGTACTTCCGGGGAGCTGTTTTTT. As protein: CASSGKTGTSTSGELFF. The chain is built from TRBV9 and TRBJ2-2; TRBD2 matches at 8 bases. Per germline, CDR1 SGDLS and CDR2 YYNGEE. The ends lost 3 bases at V and 6 bases at J; junction bases unmatched: 13. The CDR3 covers 17 residues.